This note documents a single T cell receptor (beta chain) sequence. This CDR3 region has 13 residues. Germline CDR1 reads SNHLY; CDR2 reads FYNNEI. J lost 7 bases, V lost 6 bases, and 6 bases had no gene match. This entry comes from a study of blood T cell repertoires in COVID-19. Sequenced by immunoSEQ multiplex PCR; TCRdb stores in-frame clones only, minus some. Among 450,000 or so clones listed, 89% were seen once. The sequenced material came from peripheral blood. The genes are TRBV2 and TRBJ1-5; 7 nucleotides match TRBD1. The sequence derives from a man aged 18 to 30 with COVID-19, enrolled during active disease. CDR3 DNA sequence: TGTGCCAGCAGGGGCACAGGGGCCCAGCCCCAGCATTTT. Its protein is CASRGTGAQPQHF.